This TCR beta chain was recorded in a study of blood T cell repertoires in COVID-19. Study overall: Sources were T cells, B-cell-depleted T cells, or PBMCs; the material itself was cDNA or gDNA.

Trimming removed 1 base at V and 6 bases at J, with 16 bases between. The CDR3 length is 17 residues. The germline gives CDR1 LGHNA, CDR2 YNFKEQ. Sequencing used immunoSEQ multiplex PCR; TCRdb keeps in-frame clones, though not all of them. The sample comprises tens of thousands of clones, around nine tenths of which are singletons, and 14% rests with the top ten. This receptor was obtained from a woman aged 55 to 70 with active COVID-19. The genes are TRBV4-2 and TRBJ1-6; tentatively, D is TRBD1 (6 bases). The sequenced sample was peripheral blood. CDR3 in amino acids: CASSQGQAQGSNSPLHF. The DNA for the CDR3 is TGTGCCAGCAGCCAAGGACAGGCTCAAGGTAGTAATTCACCCCTCCACTTT.